The sequence of this T cell receptor beta chain was determined in a study of CD8+ T cells in alopecia areata. As for treatment: oral pan-JAK inhibitor, 5-10 mg twice daily. Investigators sorted PBMCs to obtain both CD4+ and CD8+ T cells. The V end was cut by 3 bases, the J end by 4 bases, with 9 bases between. The CDR3 contains 12 residues. CDR1 is SQVTM and CDR2 is ANQGSEA in the germline V gene. Overall study results and limits: Scalp samples also yield sequences of resident alphabeta T cells from normal skin.

A remark on this clone: Its antigen remains unknown. Other nucleotide sequences in the sample specify the same CDR3.

After isolation, RNA underwent reverse transcription to generate cDNA as the sequencing template. Some clones are missing from TCRdb's copy, which holds only in-frame ones; the method was immunoSEQ multiplex PCR. Among hundreds of thousands of clones listed, about 62% were seen once. The receptor was isolated from a human donor with alopecia areata. The sequences come from CD4+ T cells sorted from blood, collected at week 52, from a patient treated with tofacitinib. The chain has TRBV29-1 and TRBJ1-2; possible D gene TRBD1, 5 bases. Here the CDR3 reads CSVEKGSYGYTF. Written as DNA, the CDR3 is TGCAGCGTTGAGAAGGGGAGCTATGGCTACACCTTC.